This TCR beta chain was identified in a study of OX40 agonist ivuxolimab in advanced cancers. Using immunoSEQ multiplex PCR, the repertoire was profiled, and TCRdb retains in-frame clones only, with some absent. Here the sample spans some 110,000 clones, 75% to 95% being singletons. The study, taken as a whole, reports: Among the nonresponders, some also had low normalized T-cell clonal expansion.

The V end was cut by 5 bases, the J end by 10 bases, with 18 bases between. Germline CDR1 and CDR2: MNHNS and SASEGT. The CDR3 is made up of 14 amino acids. To note about this clone: What it binds is unknown.

The chain combines TRBV6-1 with TRBJ1-5, with a tentative D call TRBD1 (5 bases). The receptor's source is an adult with an advanced solid tumor such as melanoma, head and neck, liver or kidney cancer. The specimen comprised CD4+ or CD8+ T cells sorted from blood, sampled in a trial of the OX40 agonist ivuxolimab. The CDR3 region is CASSKPTAPNPQHF. For the CDR3, the DNA is TGTGCCAGCAGTAAACCGACAGCTCCAAATCCCCAGCATTTT.